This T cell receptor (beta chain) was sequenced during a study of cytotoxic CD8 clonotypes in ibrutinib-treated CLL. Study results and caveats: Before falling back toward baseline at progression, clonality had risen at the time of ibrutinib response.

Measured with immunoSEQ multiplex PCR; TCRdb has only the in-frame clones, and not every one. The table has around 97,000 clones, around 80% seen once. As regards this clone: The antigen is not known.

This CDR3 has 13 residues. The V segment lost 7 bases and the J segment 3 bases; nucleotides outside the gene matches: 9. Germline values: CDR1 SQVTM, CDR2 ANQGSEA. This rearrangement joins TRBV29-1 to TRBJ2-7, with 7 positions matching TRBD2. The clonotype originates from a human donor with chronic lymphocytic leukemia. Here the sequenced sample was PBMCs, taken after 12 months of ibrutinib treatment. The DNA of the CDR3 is TGCAGCGCCAGGGTCAGCGGGGACTACGAGCAGTACTTC. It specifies CSARVSGDYEQYF.